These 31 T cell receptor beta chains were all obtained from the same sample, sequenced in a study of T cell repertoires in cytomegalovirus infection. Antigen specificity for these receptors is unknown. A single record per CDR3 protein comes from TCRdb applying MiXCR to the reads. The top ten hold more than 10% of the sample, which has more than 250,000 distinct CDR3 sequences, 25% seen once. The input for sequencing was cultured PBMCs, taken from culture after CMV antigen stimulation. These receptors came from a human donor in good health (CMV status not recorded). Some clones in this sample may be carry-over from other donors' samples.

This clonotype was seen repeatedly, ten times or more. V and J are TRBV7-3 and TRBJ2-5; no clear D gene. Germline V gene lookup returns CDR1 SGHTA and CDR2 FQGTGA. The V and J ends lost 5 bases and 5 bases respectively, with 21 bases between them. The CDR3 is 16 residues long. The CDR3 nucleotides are TGTGCCAGCAGCGAACTTAACCCCCCGGGTTGGGAGACCCAGTACTTC. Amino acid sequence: CASSELNPPGWETQYF.

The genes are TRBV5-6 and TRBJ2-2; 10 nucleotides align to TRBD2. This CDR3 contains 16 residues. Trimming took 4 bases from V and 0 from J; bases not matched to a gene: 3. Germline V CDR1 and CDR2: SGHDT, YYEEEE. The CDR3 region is CASSRGLATNTGELFF. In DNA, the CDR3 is TGTGCCAGCAGCAGGGGACTAGCGACGAACACCGGGGAGCTGTTTTTT.

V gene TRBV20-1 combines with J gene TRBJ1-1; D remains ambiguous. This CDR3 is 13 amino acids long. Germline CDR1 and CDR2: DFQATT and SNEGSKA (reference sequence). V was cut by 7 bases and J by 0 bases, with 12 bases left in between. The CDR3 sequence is CSVIRQLNTEAFF. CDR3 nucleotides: TGCAGTGTTATACGACAACTGAACACTGAAGCTTTCTTT.

This chain's CDR3 is CASRIPGIRNEQFF. In DNA, the CDR3 is TGTGCCAGCAGAATTCCAGGGATCAGGAATGAGCAGTTCTTC. The V gene is TRBV6-2 or TRBV6-3, the J gene TRBJ2-1; TRBD1 is a possible D gene (5 bases). Trimming left V 6 bases short and J 7 bases short, with 16 bases between. This CDR3 region has 14 residues. Germline V lookup: CDR1 MNHEY, CDR2 SVGEGT.

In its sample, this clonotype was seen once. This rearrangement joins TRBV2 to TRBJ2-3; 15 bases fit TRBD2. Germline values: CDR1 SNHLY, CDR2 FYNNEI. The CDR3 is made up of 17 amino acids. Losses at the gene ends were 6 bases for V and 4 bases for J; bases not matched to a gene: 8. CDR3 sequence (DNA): TGTGCCAGCAGCAACGGACTAGCGGGAGGGCCAGCAGATACGCAGTATTTT. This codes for CASSNGLAGGPADTQYF. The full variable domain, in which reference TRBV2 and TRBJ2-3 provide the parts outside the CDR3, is EPEVTQTPSHQVTQMGQEVILRCVPISNHLYFYWYRQILGQKVEFLVSFYNNEISEKSEIFDDQFSVERPDGSNFTLKIRSTKLEDSAMYFCASSNGLAGGPADTQYFGPGTRLTVL.

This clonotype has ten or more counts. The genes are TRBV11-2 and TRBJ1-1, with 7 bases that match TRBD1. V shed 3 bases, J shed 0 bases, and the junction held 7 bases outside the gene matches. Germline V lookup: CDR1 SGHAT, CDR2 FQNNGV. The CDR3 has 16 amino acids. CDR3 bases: TGTGCCAGCAGCTTCGGGACAGCGTCTATGAACACTGAAGCTTTCTTT. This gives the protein CASSFGTASMNTEAFF.

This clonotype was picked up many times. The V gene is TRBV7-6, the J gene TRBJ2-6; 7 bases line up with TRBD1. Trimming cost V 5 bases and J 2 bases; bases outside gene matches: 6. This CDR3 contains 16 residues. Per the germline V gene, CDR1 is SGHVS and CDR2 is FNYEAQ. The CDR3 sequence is CASSAYRGAGANVLTF. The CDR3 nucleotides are TGTGCCAGCAGCGCTTACAGGGGTGCTGGGGCCAACGTCCTGACTTTC.

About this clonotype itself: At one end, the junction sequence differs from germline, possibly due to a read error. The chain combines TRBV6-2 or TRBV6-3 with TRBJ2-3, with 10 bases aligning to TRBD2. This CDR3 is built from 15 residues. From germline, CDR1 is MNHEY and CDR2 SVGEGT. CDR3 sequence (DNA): TGTGCCAGCGGAAAATTAGCGGGAGGACCAGATACGGAGTATTTT. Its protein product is CASGKLAGGPDTEYF.

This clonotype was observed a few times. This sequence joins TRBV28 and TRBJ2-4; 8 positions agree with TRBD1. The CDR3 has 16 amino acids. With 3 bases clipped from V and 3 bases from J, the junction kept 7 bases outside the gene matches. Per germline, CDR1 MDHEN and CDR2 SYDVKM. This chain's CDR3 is CASSFPDRVVKNIQYF. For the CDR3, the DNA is TGTGCCAGCAGTTTTCCGGACAGGGTTGTCAAAAACATTCAGTACTTC.

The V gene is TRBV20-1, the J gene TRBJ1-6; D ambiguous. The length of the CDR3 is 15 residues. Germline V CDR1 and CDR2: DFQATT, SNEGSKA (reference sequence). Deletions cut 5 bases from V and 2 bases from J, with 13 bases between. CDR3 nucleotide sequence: TGCAGTGCTCCGGGTTCAGAGGCCTATAATTCACCCCTCCACTTT. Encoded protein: CSAPGSEAYNSPLHF.

CDR3 amino acids: CASGLTGQGGNTIYF. In nucleotides, the CDR3 is TGTGCTAGTGGTTTGACCGGACAGGGTGGAAACACCATATATTTT. This chain connects TRBV12-5 to TRBJ1-3, with 8 positions matching TRBD1. This CDR3 region has 15 residues. The junction had 3 bases not matched to a gene; V was cut back by 2 bases and J by 3 bases. Germline assignment: CDR1 LGHNT and CDR2 FRNRAP.

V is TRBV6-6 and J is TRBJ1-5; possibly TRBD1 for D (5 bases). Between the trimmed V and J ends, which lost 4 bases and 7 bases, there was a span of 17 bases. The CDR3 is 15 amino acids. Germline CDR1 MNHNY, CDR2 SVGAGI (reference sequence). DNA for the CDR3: TGTGCCAGCAGTTTTGAGGGCAGGGACGGACAGCCCCAGCATTTT. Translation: CASSFEGRDGQPQHF.

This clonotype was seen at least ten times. The CDR3 reads CASSSSLASGRANEQFF. The CDR3 nucleotides read TGTGCCAGCAGCTCTAGTCTGGCGAGCGGGAGGGCCAATGAGCAGTTCTTC. V is TRBV7-2 and J is TRBJ2-1; TRBD2 matches 10 bases. From germline, CDR1 is SGHTA and CDR2 FQGNSA. This CDR3 spans 17 amino acids. Trimming removed 4 bases from V and 6 bases from J; junction bases left unmatched: 12.

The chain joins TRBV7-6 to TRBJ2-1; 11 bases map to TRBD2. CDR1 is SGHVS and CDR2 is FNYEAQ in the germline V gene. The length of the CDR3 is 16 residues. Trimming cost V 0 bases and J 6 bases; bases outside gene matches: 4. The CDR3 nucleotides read TGTGCCAGCAGCTTAGCCGGGACTAGCGGTCGCAATGAGCAGTTCTTC. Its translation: CASSLAGTSGRNEQFF.

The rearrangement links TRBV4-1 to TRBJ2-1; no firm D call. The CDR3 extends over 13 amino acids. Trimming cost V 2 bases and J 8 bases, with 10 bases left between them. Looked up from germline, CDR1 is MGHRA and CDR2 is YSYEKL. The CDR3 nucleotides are TGCGCCAGCAGCCAACCATTCTTCGATGAGCAGTTCTTC. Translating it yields CASSQPFFDEQFF.

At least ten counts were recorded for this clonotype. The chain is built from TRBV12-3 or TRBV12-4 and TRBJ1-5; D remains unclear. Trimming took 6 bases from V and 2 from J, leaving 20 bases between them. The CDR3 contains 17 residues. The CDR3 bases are TGTGCCAGCAGCCCGGGTCGCACTCATTCGGGCAATCAGCCCCAGCATTTT. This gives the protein CASSPGRTHSGNQPQHF.

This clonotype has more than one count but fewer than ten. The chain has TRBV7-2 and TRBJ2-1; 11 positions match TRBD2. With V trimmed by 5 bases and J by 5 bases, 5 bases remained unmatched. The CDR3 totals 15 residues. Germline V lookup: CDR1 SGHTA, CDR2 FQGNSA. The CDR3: CASSPGLAGHNEQFF. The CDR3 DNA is TGTGCCAGCAGCCCCGGACTAGCGGGCCACAATGAGCAGTTCTTC.

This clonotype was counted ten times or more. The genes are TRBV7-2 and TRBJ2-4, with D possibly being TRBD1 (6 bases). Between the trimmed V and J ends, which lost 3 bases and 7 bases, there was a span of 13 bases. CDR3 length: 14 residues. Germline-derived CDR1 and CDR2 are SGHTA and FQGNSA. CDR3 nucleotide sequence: TGTGCCAGCAGCTTTATTCAAACAGGGAACATTCAGTACTTC. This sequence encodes CASSFIQTGNIQYF.

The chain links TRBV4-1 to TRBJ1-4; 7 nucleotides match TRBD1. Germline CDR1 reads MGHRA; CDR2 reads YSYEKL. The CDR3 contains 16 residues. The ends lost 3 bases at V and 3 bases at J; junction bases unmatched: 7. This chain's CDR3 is CASSQAGTAANEKLFF. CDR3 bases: TGCGCCAGCAGCCAGGCCGGGACAGCCGCTAATGAAAAACTGTTTTTT.

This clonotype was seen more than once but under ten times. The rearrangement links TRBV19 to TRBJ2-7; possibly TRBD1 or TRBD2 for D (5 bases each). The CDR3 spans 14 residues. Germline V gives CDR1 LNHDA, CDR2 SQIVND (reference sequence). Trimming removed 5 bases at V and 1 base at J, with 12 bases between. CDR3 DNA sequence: TGTGCCAGTAGTCCGGGACGTACTTCCTACGAGCAGTACTTC. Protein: CASSPGRTSYEQYF.

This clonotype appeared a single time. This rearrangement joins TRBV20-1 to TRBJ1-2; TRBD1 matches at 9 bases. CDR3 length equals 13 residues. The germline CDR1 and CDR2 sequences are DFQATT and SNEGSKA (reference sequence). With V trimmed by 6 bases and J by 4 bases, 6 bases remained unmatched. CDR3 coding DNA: TGCAGTGCAACGGACAGGGGATCCTATGGCTACACCTTC. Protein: CSATDRGSYGYTF.

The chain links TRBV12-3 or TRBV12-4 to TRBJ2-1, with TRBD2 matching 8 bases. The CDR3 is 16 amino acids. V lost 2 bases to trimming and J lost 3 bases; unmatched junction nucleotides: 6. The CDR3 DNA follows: TGTGCCAGCAGTTTACAACTAGCGGAGTTCTACAATGAGCAGTTCTTC. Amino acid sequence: CASSLQLAEFYNEQFF.

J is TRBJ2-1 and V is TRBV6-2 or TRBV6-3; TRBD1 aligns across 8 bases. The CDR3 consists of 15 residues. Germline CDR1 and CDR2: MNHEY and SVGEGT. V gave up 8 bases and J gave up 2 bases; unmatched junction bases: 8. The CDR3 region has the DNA TGTGCCAGCCGACGGGGGACAGGTCCCTACAATGAGCAGTTCTTC. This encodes CASRRGTGPYNEQFF.

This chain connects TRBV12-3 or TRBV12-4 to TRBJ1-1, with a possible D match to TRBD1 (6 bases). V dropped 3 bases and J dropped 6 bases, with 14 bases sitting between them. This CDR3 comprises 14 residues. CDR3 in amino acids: CASSLMGAVPEAFF. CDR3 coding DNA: TGTGCCAGCAGTTTGATGGGGGCAGTGCCTGAAGCTTTCTTT.

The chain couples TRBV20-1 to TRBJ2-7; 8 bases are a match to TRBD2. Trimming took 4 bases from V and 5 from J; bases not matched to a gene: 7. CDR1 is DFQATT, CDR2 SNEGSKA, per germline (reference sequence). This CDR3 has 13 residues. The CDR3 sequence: CSATSSGSNEQYF. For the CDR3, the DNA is TGCAGTGCTACCTCTAGCGGGTCAAACGAGCAGTACTTC.

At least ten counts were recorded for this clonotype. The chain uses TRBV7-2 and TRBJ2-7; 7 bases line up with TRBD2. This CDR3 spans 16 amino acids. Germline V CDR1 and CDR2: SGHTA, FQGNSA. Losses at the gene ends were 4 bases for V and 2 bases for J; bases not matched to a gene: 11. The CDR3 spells CASSSSSRLAAYEQYF. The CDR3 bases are TGTGCCAGCAGCTCAAGTTCGAGGCTAGCGGCCTACGAGCAGTACTTC.

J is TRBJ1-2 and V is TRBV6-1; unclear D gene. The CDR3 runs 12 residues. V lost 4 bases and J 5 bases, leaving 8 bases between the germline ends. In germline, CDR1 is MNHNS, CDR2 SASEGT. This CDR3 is CASSVTVYGYTF. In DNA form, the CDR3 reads TGTGCCAGCAGTGTAACTGTTTATGGCTACACCTTC.

The CDR3 sequence is CATESGGASSYEQYF. CDR3 sequence (DNA): TGTGCCACCGAGTCAGGGGGAGCTAGCTCCTACGAGCAGTACTTC. The chain carries TRBV28 and TRBJ2-7, with 7 bases matching TRBD1. Germline values: CDR1 MDHEN, CDR2 SYDVKM. The CDR3 contains 15 residues. Germline trimming cut 10 bases from V and 0 bases from J; bases unmatched to any gene: 12.

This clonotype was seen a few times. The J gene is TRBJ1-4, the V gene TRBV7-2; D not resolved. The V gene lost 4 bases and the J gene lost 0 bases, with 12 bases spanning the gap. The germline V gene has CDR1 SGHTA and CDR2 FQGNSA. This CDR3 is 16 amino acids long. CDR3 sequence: CASSSLAGTTNEKLFF. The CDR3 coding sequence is TGTGCCAGCAGCTCCCTGGCGGGGACAACTAATGAAAAACTGTTTTTT. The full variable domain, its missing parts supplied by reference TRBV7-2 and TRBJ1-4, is GAGVSQSPSNKVTEKGKDVELRCDPISGHTALYWYRQSLGQGLEFLIYFQGNSAPDKSGLPSDRFSAERTGGSVSTLTIQRTQQEDSAVYLCASSSLAGTTNEKLFFGSGTQLSVL.

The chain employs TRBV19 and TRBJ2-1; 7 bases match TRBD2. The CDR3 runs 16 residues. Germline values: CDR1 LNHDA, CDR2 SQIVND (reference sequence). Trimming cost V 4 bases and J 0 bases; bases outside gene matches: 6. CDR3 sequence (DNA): TGTGCCAGTAGTACCCCCGGGGACTACTCCTACAATGAGCAGTTCTTC. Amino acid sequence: CASSTPGDYSYNEQFF. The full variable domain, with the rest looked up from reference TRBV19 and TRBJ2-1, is DGGITQSPKYLFRKEGQNVTLSCEQNLNHDAMYWYRQDPGQGLRLIYYSQIVNDFQKGDIAEGYSVSREKKESFPLTVTSAQKNPTAFYLCASSTPGDYSYNEQFFGPGTRLTVL.

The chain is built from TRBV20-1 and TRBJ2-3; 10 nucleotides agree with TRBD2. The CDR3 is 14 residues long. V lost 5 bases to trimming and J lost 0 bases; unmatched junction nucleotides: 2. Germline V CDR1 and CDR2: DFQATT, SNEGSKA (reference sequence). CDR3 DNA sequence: TGCAGTGCTCTGACTAGCGGGAGCACAGATACGCAGTATTTT. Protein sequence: CSALTSGSTDTQYF.